The clone carrying this T cell receptor beta chain turned up a few times. Antigen unknown. This entry is derived from a study of cytotoxic CD8 clonotypes in ibrutinib-treated CLL. General observations from the study: Patients showed higher baseline clonality than age-matched healthy donors, and it tracked circulating CD8+ T-cell counts. Sample timing was unmatched between remission and later-progressing patients; lymph nodes unstudied.

The data were produced by immunoSEQ multiplex PCR, yet TCRdb's version contains in-frame clones alone and is incomplete. This sample has approximately 150,000 clones; roughly four fifths occur once, and the top ten carry 4.6%. CDR1 is GTSNPN, CDR2 SVGIG, per germline (reference sequence). The CDR3 sequence is 13 residues long. Trimming removed 1 base at V and 0 bases at J, with 6 bases between. The J gene is TRBJ1-1, the V gene TRBV30; D is uncertain. The clonotype originates from a human donor with chronic lymphocytic leukemia. The sample in question was PBMCs, obtained after 24 months of ibrutinib treatment. The CDR3 nucleotides read TGTGCCTGGAGTGGGACTGTGAACACTGAAGCTTTCTTT. It is translated as CAWSGTVNTEAFF.